This is a list of T cell receptor beta chains from one sample in a study of T cell responses to AZD1222 COVID-19 vaccine. Some clones are missing from TCRdb's copy, which holds only in-frame ones; the method was immunoSEQ multiplex PCR. The sample yields 80,000 to 100,000 clones, roughly 85% seen once. The sequencing used peripheral blood, collected 28 days after the second AZD1222 dose. The receptors shown here come from an adult who received the AZD1222 COVID-19 vaccine. Both conserved end residues are part of each CDR3. Fields, in order: CDR3 length, J gene, D gene, V gene, clone size, CDR3 DNA, CDR3 protein. The D gene is left open where the match is weak. A row's size may be missing; if present it is once, few, many or a size class.

>12|TRBJ1-1|NA|TRBV28|NA
TGTGCCAGCAGTTTAGCAATCGTCGGAGCTTTCTTT
CASSLAIVGAFF
>14|TRBJ1-1|NA|TRBV5-8|NA
TGTGCCAGCAGCTTAGGAGCCTTGAGGACTGAAGCTTTCTTT
CASSLGALRTEAFF
>13|TRBJ2-2|NA|TRBV11-3|NA
TGTGCCAGCAGCTTAGCGCCTCCCGGGGAGCTGTTTTTT
CASSLAPPGELFF
>15|TRBJ1-5|NA|TRBV6-2/TRBV6-3|NA
TGTGCCAGCAGTTACGACCAGTCCAGCAATCAGCCCCAGCATTTT
CASSYDQSSNQPQHF
>12|TRBJ1-1|NA|TRBV30|NA
TGTGCCTGGAGTCACCCGAACACTGAAGCTTTCTTT
CAWSHPNTEAFF
>15|TRBJ1-6|TRBD1|TRBV6-2/TRBV6-3|NA
TGTGCCAGCAGTTACACAGGGGAAAGATCTTCACCCCTCCACTTT
CASSYTGERSSPLHF
>15|TRBJ2-1|NA|TRBV4-3|NA
TGCGCCAGCAGCCCTCCGGACGGGGCCTACAATGAGCAGTTCTTC
CASSPPDGAYNEQFF
>12|TRBJ1-6|NA|TRBV12-3/TRBV12-4|few
TGTGCCAGCAGTTCCTTTATATCACCCCTCCACTTT
CASSSFISPLHF
>14|TRBJ2-5|TRBD2|TRBV27|NA
TGTGCCAGCAGTCCTTTGACTAGCGGCGAGACCCAGTACTTC
CASSPLTSGETQYF
>15|TRBJ2-5|TRBD1|TRBV11-2|NA
TGTGCCAGCAGCTTAGTAGGGTGGGACAGTGGTGGCCAGTACTTC
CASSLVGWDSGGQYF
>16|TRBJ1-3|NA|TRBV5-1|NA
TGCGCCAGCAGCTTGGACTTAACAGGCTCTGGAAACACCATATATTTT
CASSLDLTGSGNTIYF
>13|TRBJ2-1|NA|TRBV12-3/TRBV12-4|NA
TGTGCCAGCCCGCGGACGAACTACAATGAGCAGTTCTTC
CASPRTNYNEQFF
>16|TRBJ2-1|NA|TRBV19|once
TGTGCCAGTACCCCCGGGCGTTCAGAATACTGGAATGAGCAGTTCTTC
CASTPGRSEYWNEQFF
>16|TRBJ1-1|NA|TRBV18|NA
TGTGCCAGCTCTTCTACAGGGAAAGTCGTCGGCACTGAAGCTTTCTTT
CASSSTGKVVGTEAFF
>15|TRBJ1-6|TRBD1|TRBV30|NA
TGTGCCTGGAGTGATACCGGGACAGGAAGGTCACCCCTCCACTTT
CAWSDTGTGRSPLHF
>16|TRBJ2-5|TRBD2|TRBV7-6|NA
TGTGCCAGCAGCGGAGTGGGACTAGGGGTAAGAGAGACCCAGTACTTC
CASSGVGLGVRETQYF
>14|TRBJ1-2|NA|TRBV28|NA
TGTGCCAGCAGTTTATCGGGACGGGTTAGCGGCTACACCTTC
CASSLSGRVSGYTF
>16|TRBJ1-1|NA|TRBV28|NA
TGTGCCAGCAAATCGGCGGGGGAATCGAGGTTCGCTGAAGCTTTCTTT
CASKSAGESRFAEAFF
>15|TRBJ1-1|NA|TRBV6-2/TRBV6-3|NA
TGTGCCAGCAGCGAACAGACCGGGGTTCTCACTGAAGCTTTCTTT
CASSEQTGVLTEAFF
>14|TRBJ2-1|NA|TRBV6-1|NA
TGTGCCAGCAGTGAAGGCCCCGTCCTTGTTGAGCAGTTCTTC
CASSEGPVLVEQFF
>15|TRBJ2-7|TRBD2|TRBV7-2|NA
TGTGCCAGCAGCCGGGCGTTCGGGAGGGCCTACGAGCAGTACTTC
CASSRAFGRAYEQYF
>16|TRBJ1-3|NA|TRBV11-3|few
TGTGCCAGCAGCCCGAGGACCCTGGCCTCTGGAAACACCATATATTTT
CASSPRTLASGNTIYF
>12|TRBJ2-3|NA|TRBV29-1|NA
TGCAGCGTCCGGGACGGCACAGATACGCAGTATTTT
CSVRDGTDTQYF
>15|TRBJ1-4|NA|TRBV5-1|NA
TGCGCCAGCAGCGCAGAGACAGCAACTAATGAAAAACTGTTTTTT
CASSAETATNEKLFF
>15|TRBJ2-7|TRBD1|TRBV5-1|NA
TGCGCCAGCACCACGGGACAGGGGGAAACCTACGAGCAGTACTTC
CASTTGQGETYEQYF
>13|TRBJ2-1|NA|TRBV10-2|NA
TGCGCCAGCAGTGCCCTGGGGGTCGCTGAGCAGTTCTTC
CASSALGVAEQFF
>14|TRBJ2-5|TRBD2|TRBV9|NA
TGTGCCAGCAGCCGCTCGGGGGGAGCGGAGACCCAGTACTTC
CASSRSGGAETQYF
>14|TRBJ1-5|TRBD1|TRBV28|NA
TGTGCCAGCAGCCTGACAGGGGCAGCTCAGCCCCAGCATTTT
CASSLTGAAQPQHF
>14|TRBJ1-1|TRBD1|TRBV7-2|NA
TGTGCCAGCAGCTCGGCTCACAGGGGAACTGAAGCTTTCTTT
CASSSAHRGTEAFF
>15|TRBJ1-1|NA|TRBV3-1/TRBV3-2|NA
TGTGCCAGCAGCCAAGTTGGCGGCGGTGAGGCTGAAGCTTTCTTT
CASSQVGGGEAEAFF
>16|TRBJ1-3|TRBD1|TRBV7-9|NA
TGTGCCAGCAGAACCGGGACAGTTAACTCTGGAAACACCATATATTTT
CASRTGTVNSGNTIYF
>14|TRBJ2-7|TRBD2|TRBV2|NA
TGTGCCAGCTGTAGCGGGAGAGGTGTGTACGAGCAGTACTTC
CASCSGRGVYEQYF
>19|TRBJ1-2|TRBD1|TRBV10-3|NA
TGTGCCATTACACCGGGACAGGGGAATCCGACCTCCTCAAACTATGGCTACACCTTC
CAITPGQGNPTSSNYGYTF
>14|TRBJ1-2|NA|TRBV13|NA
TGTGCCAGCAGCTTAGGAAGGGGCGACTATGGCTACACCTTC
CASSLGRGDYGYTF
>16|TRBJ2-2|TRBD1|TRBV5-4|NA
TGTGCCAGCAGCTTGGGTGGGACAGCAAACACCGGGGAGCTGTTTTTT
CASSLGGTANTGELFF
>15|TRBJ1-1|NA|TRBV18|NA
TGTGCCAGCTCACCACCGGGGGGCCTGAGCACTGAAGCTTTCTTT
CASSPPGGLSTEAFF
>13|TRBJ2-1|NA|TRBV30|NA
TGTGCCTGGAGCGGGGGCCCCGACAATGAGCAGTTCTTC
CAWSGGPDNEQFF
>16|TRBJ2-1|TRBD2|TRBV28|NA
TGTGCCAGCAGTTTTCCCCTAGCGGCCACCTACAATGAGCAGTTCTTC
CASSFPLAATYNEQFF
>14|TRBJ1-4|NA|TRBV28|NA
TGTGCCAGCAGTTTAAGTGGAACTAATGAAAAACTGTTTTTT
CASSLSGTNEKLFF
>14|TRBJ1-2|NA|TRBV25-1|few
TGTGCCAGCAGTGTACTAGGGGGTAACTATGGCTACACCTTC
CASSVLGGNYGYTF
>14|TRBJ2-5|NA|TRBV11-2|NA
TGTGCCAGCAGCCCCCCAAGGAACCAAGAGACCCAGTACTTC
CASSPPRNQETQYF
>16|TRBJ2-1|NA|TRBV9|NA
TGTGCCAGCAGCGCCGATCGGGGCCACTCCTACAATGAGCAGTTCTTC
CASSADRGHSYNEQFF
>15|TRBJ2-1|TRBD1|TRBV19|NA
TGTGCCAGTAGTATAGGGGGGACAGGACTTAATGAGCAGTTCTTC
CASSIGGTGLNEQFF
>15|TRBJ1-4|NA|TRBV2|NA
TGTGCCAGCAGCCCCCCGCACGGGGGCGGTGAAAAACTGTTTTTT
CASSPPHGGGEKLFF
>16|TRBJ2-1|TRBD2|TRBV7-2|NA
TGTGCCAGCAGCCCCCACCTAGCGGGGGGCTTCAATGAGCAGTTCTTC
CASSPHLAGGFNEQFF
>15|TRBJ2-7|NA|TRBV29-1|NA
TGCAGCGTTGAAGATCGTACAGGGGAGGGAAGGGAGCAGTACTTC
CSVEDRTGEGREQYF
>15|TRBJ1-5|NA|TRBV19|NA
TGTGCCAGTAGTATAGGCGGGCTTAGCAATCAGCCCCAGCATTTT
CASSIGGLSNQPQHF
>14|TRBJ1-3|TRBD1|TRBV10-3|NA
TGTGCCATCACCCCGGGACAGCAGGGAAACACCATATATTTT
CAITPGQQGNTIYF
>14|TRBJ1-2|TRBD1|TRBV29-1|once
TGCAGCGTAGTTCGGGACAGCACTAACTATGGCTACACCTTC
CSVVRDSTNYGYTF
>16|TRBJ2-3|NA|TRBV28|NA
TGTGCCAGCAGTTTGGGCGGGACGTTCGGCACAGATACGCAGTATTTT
CASSLGGTFGTDTQYF
>12|TRBJ1-2|NA|TRBV10-3|few
TGTGCCATCAGTGAGGCAGGGTATCGCTACACCTTC
CAISEAGYRYTF
>16|TRBJ1-1|NA|TRBV3-1/TRBV3-2|NA
TGTGCCAGCAGCCATCTAGGGGGGAAGATGAACACTGAAGCTTTCTTT
CASSHLGGKMNTEAFF
>15|TRBJ1-1|NA|TRBV4-3|NA
TGCGCCAGCAGCCAAGGGCGGGGGGCCGACACTGAAGCTTTCTTT
CASSQGRGADTEAFF
>13|TRBJ2-2|TRBD2|TRBV29-1|NA
TGCAGCGTTGCCGGGGGGATTCCCGGGGAGCTGTTTTTT
CSVAGGIPGELFF
>12|TRBJ1-6|NA|TRBV2|NA
TGTGCCAGCAGTGAAGGCGATTCACCCCTCCACTTT
CASSEGDSPLHF
>16|TRBJ2-2|TRBD2|TRBV7-8|NA
TGTGCCAGCAGCTTAGGCGGGAGGGCCGACACCGGGGAGCTGTTTTTT
CASSLGGRADTGELFF
>14|TRBJ1-1|TRBD1|TRBV5-8|NA
TGTGCCAGCAGAAAAGGGACAGATTCAACTGAAGCTTTCTTT
CASRKGTDSTEAFF
>14|TRBJ1-1|NA|TRBV6-2/TRBV6-3|few
TGTGCCAGCAGTTACTCGGGGGTGAACACTGAAGCTTTCTTT
CASSYSGVNTEAFF